A single T cell receptor (beta chain) is shown here with its context. Antigen unknown. One entry per CDR3 protein results from TCRdb running MiXCR on the multiplex PCR reads. The sample lists approximately 14,000 distinct CDR3 sequences; around 50% were seen once. These data originate in a study of breast tumors, draining lymph nodes, adjacent tissues. Broader study findings: That most tumor T cells come from lymph nodes remained unproven. Most tumor T cells seemingly derive from lymph node, then expand in tumor. Compared with lymph nodes, tumors were less diverse; compared with nontumor tissue, more. Tumor and nontumor repertoires were significantly more similar in luminal-like than in basal-like breast cancer.

The germline V gene has CDR1 MNHNS and CDR2 SASEGT. This CDR3 is 14 amino acids long. V lost 7 bases and J 3 bases, leaving 16 bases between the germline ends. The genes are TRBV6-1 and TRBJ2-7; D might be TRBD2 (6 bases). The source of this sequence is a female donor with breast cancer. Some clones in this sample may be carry-over from other donors' samples. Input material: tumor-adjacent breast tissue. CDR3 loop: CASNQRGGIYEQYF. Written as DNA, the CDR3 is TGTGCCAGCAATCAACGGGGCGGGATCTACGAGCAGTACTTC.